This TCR beta chain was sequenced during a study of beta chain features in type 1 diabetes. The study, taken as a whole, reports: Type 1 diabetes patients had TCRB CDR3s that were shorter (moderately but significantly so) in all four CD4+ subsets.

TCRB transcripts that were expressed got sequenced, as all of the isolated RNA had been reverse transcribed. Repertoires were generated with immunoSEQ multiplex PCR, while TCRdb's copy carries only in-frame clones and drops some. The sample lists about 650,000 clones, around 12% occurring once. CDR3 length: 14 residues. The germline CDR1 and CDR2 sequences are LGHNA and YSLEER. The ends were cut back, 4 bases at V and 3 bases at J, with 13 bases in the middle. A few counts support this clone. Its target is unknown. Every sorted population was more than 95% pure. The chain links TRBV4-3 to TRBJ2-7, with a possible D match to TRBD1 (5 bases). This clonotype originated in a man younger than 45 with type 1 diabetes. Sequencing used naive CD4+ T cells from blood. The DNA of the CDR3 is TGCGCCAGCAGCCCAGACAGCTCCCGCTACGAGCAGTACTTC. Its translation is CASSPDSSRYEQYF.